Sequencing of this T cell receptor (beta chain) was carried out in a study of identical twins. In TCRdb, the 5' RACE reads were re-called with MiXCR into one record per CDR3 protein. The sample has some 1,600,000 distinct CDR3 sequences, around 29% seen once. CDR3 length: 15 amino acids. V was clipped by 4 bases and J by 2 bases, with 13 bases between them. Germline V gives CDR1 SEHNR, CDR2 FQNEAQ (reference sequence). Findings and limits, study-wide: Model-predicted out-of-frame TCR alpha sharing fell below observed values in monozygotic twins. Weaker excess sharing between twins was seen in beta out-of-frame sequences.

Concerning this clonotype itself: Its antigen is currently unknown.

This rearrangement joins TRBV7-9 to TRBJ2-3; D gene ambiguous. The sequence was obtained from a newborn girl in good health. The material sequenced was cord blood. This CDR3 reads CASSSVRPPTDTQYF. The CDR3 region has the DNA TGTGCCAGCAGCTCCGTCCGCCCCCCCACAGATACGCAGTATTTT.